This paragraph covers one T cell receptor beta chain sequence. This clonotype was seen only a few times. The antigen it recognizes is unknown. Base qualities are not at hand, and no much larger clone is one base apart. The data stem from a study of vaccination and CD4 T cells after COVID-19 (dated by TCRdb to 2021 to 2024). The study in broad terms: SARS-CoV-2 positivity had been established in the convalescent patients by nasal swab PCR, and mild disease was recorded in nine or ten of these patients and severe disease in one. In 10 COVID-19 convalescent patients and a handful of infection-naive healthy vaccine recipients, the spike-specific CD4+ TCR repertoire before mRNA vaccination was compared with the repertoire after mRNA vaccination. Post-vaccine blood samples were obtained a median of around 67 days after the second vaccine dose, with a range of about 12 to 241 days. Participants got two doses of the Pfizer-BioNTech BNT162b2 vaccine (n=8) or two doses of the Moderna mRNA-1273 vaccine (n=2). A few convalescent patients gave samples both early after vaccination (day 14) and late after vaccination (days 161 to 241). Post-COVID blood samples from convalescent patients were collected a median of 101 days after diagnosis, with a range of 35 to 161 days. Six males and four females were included in the convalescent cohort, with two Hispanic individuals, seven Caucasians, two Asians and one multiracial person represented. Broader findings and caveats from the paper: An increase in the median number of SARS-CoV-2-reactive clonotypes from approximately 20 after infection to roughly 36 after vaccination was observed, but the change was not found to be significant. The number of convalescent patients in the study was relatively small, and the study did not examine early timepoints following natural infection. Among the post-vaccine SARS-CoV-2-reactive clones in convalescent patients, a median around 86% showed up only after vaccination, which suggests vaccine-specific priming. Of the vaccine-specific clones in convalescent patients, 304 of 307, or nearly all, reacted only to SARS-CoV-2 spike and did not cross-react with common cold coronaviruses.

The CDR3 goes from the cysteine to the phenylalanine over 14 residues. CDR3 DNA only is kept here, 42 bases in frame from base 1. According to the germline V gene (reference sequence), CDR1 reads DFQATT and CDR2 reads SNEGSKA. V is clipped by 6 bases and J by 0 bases, and the sequence between their germline boundaries is 11 bases long. Library method: PCR. The run used an Illumina iSeq 100. The authors processed their data as follows. Non-productive sequences were filtered out, and CDR3s that did not start with C, did not end with F or W, or were shorter than 7 amino acids were discarded. Levenshtein distances (stringdist) and unrooted phylogenetic trees (ape) in R version 3.6.1 were used to assess CDR3 homology. TCRdb trimmed public reads at Q25 via fastp, called clones via MiXCR and kept in-frame beta chains. Identical CDR3 protein sequences are pooled into one entry, listed with their most common genes and DNA. What appears here as the V and J calls and clone size reflects TCRdb's work, not the paper's. The sample has approximately 36,000 distinct CDR3 sequences on record, around 35% of them singletons. The top ten hold roughly 6% of the sample.

Sample time point, as interpreted from the label and publication: late sampling 161 to 241 days after vaccination in a few convalescent patients. The positive SARS-CoV-2 PCR tests of the convalescent patients were dated from March to December 2020, before the Alpha, Beta and Delta variants emerged in the United States. Ficoll-Paque Plus gradient centrifugation was used to isolate PBMCs from whole blood, and the isolated PBMCs were then either used fresh or cryopreserved at -140C. The specimen comprised CD4+ T cells from blood, sampled about 7 months after SARS-CoV-2 vaccination. Recombination linked TRBV20-1 to TRBJ2-2; the D gene cannot be resolved reliably. The TCR was taken from a human donor who had recovered from COVID-19. The CDR3: CSASPQANTGELFF. The bases read TGCAGTGCCAGTCCCCAGGCGAACACCGGGGAGCTGTTTTTT.